The 10 T cell receptor beta chains below all came from one sample that was sequenced in a study of sequential checkpoint blockade in melanoma. Treatment given: randomized to nivolumab then ipilimumab (arm A) or the reverse (arm B). Data came from immunoSEQ multiplex PCR; TCRdb stores just in-frame clones and leaves some out. The repertoire holds fewer than 25,000 clones, with 70% to 90% as singletons. The specimen comprised CD8+ T cells sorted from blood (inferred from file names), sampled from a patient given nivolumab and ipilimumab in sequence. Source of these receptors: a human donor with melanoma.

The chain carries TRBV5-1 and TRBJ1-2, with no clear D. The CDR3 length is 13 residues. CDR1 SGHRS and CDR2 YFSETQ come from the germline V gene. V was trimmed by 5 bases and J by 0 bases, leaving 8 bases between them. In DNA, the CDR3 is TGCGCCAGCAGGGGAGAGGCTAACTATGGCTACACCTTC. Amino acids: CASRGEANYGYTF.

This clone was picked up a small number of times. V gene TRBV27 combines with J gene TRBJ2-5; the D gene is possibly TRBD2 (6 bases). The CDR3 has 14 residues. The germline V gene has CDR1 MNHEY and CDR2 SMNVEV (reference sequence). Trimming removed 4 bases from V and 4 bases from J, with 13 bases in between. CDR3 protein: CASSSIRDSETQYF. CDR3 DNA: TGTGCCAGCAGTTCCATACGGGACTCAGAGACCCAGTACTTC.

The chain employs TRBV27 and TRBJ2-7, with TRBD2 matching over 7 bases. With V trimmed by 2 bases and J by 7 bases, 11 bases remained unmatched. CDR3 length: 15 amino acids. Germline CDR1 and CDR2: MNHEY and SMNVEV (reference sequence). The CDR3 reads CASSLDTGGRREQYF. The CDR3 region has the DNA TGTGCCAGCAGTTTAGACACGGGGGGACGCAGGGAGCAGTACTTC.

The chain is built from TRBV7-9 and TRBJ2-7; 8 bases are a match to TRBD2. The CDR3 loop spans 18 amino acids. Germline V gives CDR1 SEHNR, CDR2 FQNEAQ (reference sequence). The ends lost 2 bases at V and 0 bases at J; junction bases unmatched: 12. The CDR3 loop reads CASSLPRGSGILSYEQYF. CDR3 bases: TGTGCCAGCAGCTTACCGCGGGGTAGCGGGATCCTCTCCTACGAGCAGTACTTC.

V usage is TRBV9 and J usage is TRBJ2-5; TRBD2 agrees at 9 bases. The CDR3 loop spans 14 amino acids. CDR1 is SGDLS and CDR2 is YYNGEE in the germline V gene. The V gene end was trimmed by 2 bases and the J gene end by 5 bases; junction bases not matched to a gene: 4. The CDR3 DNA reads as TGTGCCAGCAGCGTTAATGCGGGAGGGGAGACCCAGTACTTC. Amino acids: CASSVNAGGETQYF.

The chain couples TRBV6-5 to TRBJ1-2; D is undetermined. V was clipped by 6 bases and J by 8 bases, with 19 bases between them. Germline CDR1 MNHEY, CDR2 SVGAGI. The CDR3 runs 14 residues. CDR3 residues: CASSQNIGVWGYTF. In DNA, the CDR3 is TGTGCCAGCAGCCAAAACATTGGTGTGTGGGGCTACACCTTC.

This clone has a handful of counts. The rearrangement links TRBV2 to TRBJ2-7, with 9 bases aligning to TRBD2. Germline V CDR1 and CDR2: SNHLY, FYNNEI. CDR3 length: 15 residues. Trimming cost V 8 bases and J 5 bases; bases outside gene matches: 13. In nucleotides, the CDR3 is TGTGCCAGCCCCCCCCGCGGGGGGGCCTTCCACGAGCAGTACTTC. Translated: CASPPRGGAFHEQYF. The full variable domain, its missing parts supplied by reference TRBV2 and TRBJ2-7, is EPEVTQTPSHQVTQMGQEVILRCVPISNHLYFYWYRQILGQKVEFLVSFYNNEISEKSEIFDDQFSVERPDGSNFTLKIRSTKLEDSAMYFCASPPRGGAFHEQYFGPGTRLTVT.

The table lists this clone with a count of one. This sequence joins TRBV7-8 and TRBJ2-7; a possible D gene is TRBD1 (6 bases). This CDR3 region has 14 residues. Germline CDR1 is SGHVS and CDR2 is FQNEAQ. Trimming cost V 5 bases and J 2 bases, with 13 bases left between them. CDR3 sequence: CASSPRTETYEQYF. CDR3 coding DNA: TGTGCCAGCAGCCCTCGGACAGAGACCTACGAGCAGTACTTC. Full variable domain (remainder filled in from reference TRBV7-8 and TRBJ2-7): GAGVSQSPRYKVAKRGQDVALRCDPISGHVSLFWYQQALGQGPEFLTYFQNEAQLDKSGLPSDRFFAERPEGSVSTLKIQRTQQEDSAVYLCASSPRTETYEQYFGPGTRLTVT.

The chain uses TRBV6-1 and TRBJ2-7, with 11 nucleotides matching TRBD2. CDR1 and CDR2 (germline): MNHNS, SASEGT. The CDR3 covers 15 residues. With 2 bases clipped from V and 4 bases from J, the junction kept 4 bases outside the gene matches. DNA of the CDR3: TGTGCCAGCAGTGAAAGAACTAGCGGGAGTTACGAGCAGTACTTC. Its protein is CASSERTSGSYEQYF.

The rearrangement links TRBV5-4 to TRBJ2-1; 14 positions agree with TRBD2. Germline-derived CDR1 and CDR2 are SGHNT and YYREEE (reference sequence). The trim removed 3 bases at V and 7 bases at J, leaving 9 bases unmatched. The CDR3 totals 17 residues. The CDR3 coding sequence is TGTGCCAGCAGCTGGGGACTAGCGGGGGCGAAGTGGAATGAGCAGTTCTTC. Its protein product is CASSWGLAGAKWNEQFF.